What follows are 27 T cell receptor beta chains derived from one specimen sequenced in a study of blood T cell repertoires in COVID-19. Sequencing used immunoSEQ multiplex PCR; TCRdb keeps in-frame clones, though not all of them. The sample consists of around 130,000 clones, around 77% of them appearing once. The sequencing input was peripheral blood. These receptors originate from a human donor in a cohort sampled during active COVID-19.

The chain carries TRBV7-8 and TRBJ2-6; TRBD1 matches 10 bases. CDR1 is SGHVS, CDR2 FQNEAQ, per germline. J was trimmed by 0 bases and V by 5 bases; bases with no gene match: 7. The CDR3 runs to 18 residues. In DNA form, the CDR3 reads TGTGCCAGCAGCCTTAGGGACAGGGGACTCTCTGGGGCCAACGTCCTGACTTTC. The encoded protein is CASSLRDRGLSGANVLTF.

The V and J genes are TRBV7-8 and TRBJ1-1; D may be TRBD1 (6 bases). This CDR3 comprises 14 residues. The V end was cut by 5 bases, the J end by 0 bases, with 10 bases between. Germline CDR1 SGHVS, CDR2 FQNEAQ. The CDR3 nucleotides are TGTGCCAGCAGCGCGTCAGGGGTGAACACTGAAGCTTTCTTT. Translating gives CASSASGVNTEAFF.

In the case of this clone: One junction end disagrees with the germline gene, perhaps due to a read error. The chain employs TRBV3-1 (or the pseudogene TRBV3-2) and TRBJ2-7, with 9 bases fitting TRBD2. CDR3 length equals 15 residues. CDR1 and CDR2 (germline): LGHDT, YNNKEL (reference sequence). DNA for the CDR3: TGTGCCAGCAGCCAAGAAGGACTAGCGACGGGCAGTATTGGTTTT. Its protein is CASSQEGLATGSIGF.

The gene calls are TRBV7-8 and TRBJ1-4, with TRBD1 matching over 8 bases. The CDR3 has 15 residues. Trimming cost V 6 bases and J 4 bases; bases outside gene matches: 7. Per germline, CDR1 SGHVS and CDR2 FQNEAQ. CDR3 loop: CASSHSRGLNEKLFF. The CDR3 DNA reads TGTGCCAGCAGTCATAGCAGGGGGCTTAATGAAAAACTGTTTTTT.

CDR3 protein: CASSPRQGTGANVLTF. The CDR3 DNA sequence: TGTGCCAGCAGTCCGAGACAGGGAACTGGGGCCAACGTCCTGACTTTC. The chain uses TRBV28 and TRBJ2-6; 7 bases fit TRBD1. This CDR3 spans 16 amino acids. The germline V gene encodes CDR1 MDHEN and CDR2 SYDVKM. J lost 2 bases, V lost 5 bases, and 6 bases had no gene match. Drawing the rest from reference TRBV28 and TRBJ2-6, the complete variable domain is DVKVTQSSRYLVKRTGEKVFLECVQDMDHENMFWYRQDPGLGLRLIYFSYDVKMKEKGDIPEGYSVSREKKERFSLILESASTNQTSMYLCASSPRQGTGANVLTFGAGSRLTVL.

The chain recombines TRBV7-9 with TRBJ1-1; 8 bases match TRBD1. Germline CDR1 SEHNR, CDR2 FQNEAQ (reference sequence). CDR3 length equals 16 residues. J gave up 0 bases and V 5 bases, and 8 bases lay outside the gene matches. The CDR3 is CASSPPGQDMNTEAFF. CDR3 DNA sequence: TGTGCCAGCAGCCCCCCGGGACAGGATATGAACACTGAAGCTTTCTTT.

This clone has ten or more counts. The J gene is TRBJ2-7, the V gene TRBV6-2 or TRBV6-3, with TRBD1 identical over 7 bases. The trim removed 5 bases at V and 1 base at J, leaving 2 bases unmatched. This CDR3 is 13 amino acids long. The germline gives CDR1 MNHEY, CDR2 SVGEGT. CDR3 protein: CASSPGQSYEQYF. DNA for the CDR3: TGTGCCAGCAGTCCGGGACAGTCCTACGAGCAGTACTTC.

The rearrangement links TRBV12-5 to TRBJ2-5, with D perhaps TRBD2 (5 bases). Germline values: CDR1 LGHNT, CDR2 FRNRAP. The ends were cut back, 4 bases at V and 5 bases at J, with 11 bases in the middle. The CDR3 is made up of 13 amino acids. The chain's CDR3 is CASGYGISETQYF. The CDR3 DNA sequence: TGTGCTAGTGGTTACGGGATCTCGGAGACCCAGTACTTC.

The gene calls are TRBV11-2 and TRBJ2-2; 13 bases align to TRBD2. There are 17 residues in the CDR3. The germline V gene encodes CDR1 SGHAT and CDR2 FQNNGV. The J segment lost 7 bases and the V segment lost 3 bases, leaving 8 bases of the junction unmatched. The CDR3 DNA follows: TGTGCCAGCAGCTTGGGACTAGCGGGGACTAAAGGCGGGGAGCTGTTTTTT. As protein: CASSLGLAGTKGGELFF.

CDR3 region: CASSPHRDSEQYF. CDR3 DNA: TGTGCCAGCTCACCACATAGGGACTCCGAGCAGTACTTC. V and J are TRBV18 and TRBJ2-7, with D possibly TRBD2 on 6 matching bases. V was trimmed by 1 base and J by 6 bases, leaving 10 bases between them. Germline V gene data show CDR1 as KGHSH and CDR2 as LQKENI. CDR3 length: 13 amino acids.

The chain employs TRBV4-2 and TRBJ1-4; the match to TRBD1 covers 9 bases. Unmatched junction bases numbered 10, after V lost 0 bases and J lost 5 bases. The CDR3 is made up of 18 amino acids. Per the germline V gene, CDR1 is LGHNA and CDR2 is YNFKEQ. The CDR3 protein is CASSQDKNRGLRNEKLFF. CDR3 bases: TGTGCCAGCAGCCAAGATAAAAACAGGGGGCTCAGGAATGAAAAACTGTTTTTT.

The chain uses TRBV6-1 and TRBJ2-7; 9 positions match TRBD2. CDR1 MNHNS and CDR2 SASEGT come from the germline V gene. CDR3 length equals 15 residues. The V gene end was trimmed by 3 bases and the J gene end by 3 bases; junction bases not matched to a gene: 6. CDR3 bases: TGTGCCAGCAGTGATCGTCTAGCGGGGTTCTACGAGCAGTACTTC. Protein: CASSDRLAGFYEQYF.

V and J are TRBV25-1 and TRBJ1-6, with 9 positions matching TRBD1. The CDR3 runs to 16 residues. Germline trimming cut 3 bases from V and 10 bases from J; bases unmatched to any gene: 10. Germline values: CDR1 MGHDK, CDR2 SYGVNS. CDR3: CASSDRTGGEGSPLHF. In nucleotides, the CDR3 is TGTGCCAGCAGTGATCGAACAGGGGGCGAGGGATCACCCCTCCACTTT.

This clone has just one count. CDR3 region: CASSLVRTYEQYF. DNA of the CDR3: TGCGCCAGCAGCTTGGTCAGGACCTACGAGCAGTACTTC. The J gene is TRBJ2-7, the V gene TRBV5-1; D not resolved. Trimming stripped 0 bases from V and 2 bases from J, with 6 bases between. This CDR3 has 13 residues. The germline V gene has CDR1 SGHRS and CDR2 YFSETQ.

V usage is TRBV28 and J usage is TRBJ2-7; D gene unclear. Germline lookup yields CDR1 MDHEN and CDR2 SYDVKM. This CDR3 has 11 residues. Trimming left V 3 bases short and J 7 bases short, with 7 bases between. The CDR3 bases are TGTGCCAGCAGTTTTGTAGAAGAGCAGTACTTC. It yields the protein CASSFVEEQYF.

The chain is built from TRBV18 and TRBJ1-4; D may be TRBD1 (5 bases). Trimming cost V 3 bases and J 5 bases, with 16 bases left between them. Germline V gene data show CDR1 as KGHSH and CDR2 as LQKENI. The CDR3 loop spans 16 amino acids. The CDR3 DNA is TGTGCCAGCTCACCGCAGGGTGATGCCTTCAATGAAAAACTGTTTTTT. It encodes CASSPQGDAFNEKLFF.

J is TRBJ1-1 and V is TRBV11-3; D ambiguous. The CDR3 is 14 residues long. Germline CDR1 and CDR2: SGHNT and YENEEA. Trimming took off 2 bases at V and 0 bases at J, with 7 bases between the two ends. CDR3 protein: CASSLTQMNTEAFF. The CDR3 DNA reads TGTGCCAGCAGCTTAACCCAGATGAACACTGAAGCTTTCTTT.

This chain joins TRBV27 and TRBJ2-7, with TRBD1 as a possible D gene (6 bases). The CDR3 loop spans 14 amino acids. Trimming shortened V by 0 bases and J by 4 bases, and 10 bases separated the two germline ends. Per the germline V gene, CDR1 is MNHEY and CDR2 is SMNVEV (reference sequence). CDR3 sequence: CASSLSLQGYEQYF. CDR3 sequence (DNA): TGTGCCAGCAGTTTATCCCTTCAGGGGTACGAGCAGTACTTC.

This chain uses TRBV18 with TRBJ2-7, with 7 bases matching TRBD1. The CDR3 is made up of 13 amino acids. The junction had 7 bases not matched to a gene; V was cut back by 6 bases and J by 5 bases. The germline CDR1 and CDR2 sequences are KGHSH and LQKENI. CDR3 coding DNA: TGTGCCAGCTCGCGAGGGACAGCGGACGAGCAGTACTTC. This gives the protein CASSRGTADEQYF.

Note on this clone: Other DNA sequences of this sample code for an identical CDR3. The J gene is TRBJ2-7, the V gene TRBV7-2; 7 bases line up with TRBD1. The CDR3 runs to 14 residues. V lost 3 bases and J lost 0; bases outside the gene matches: 2. Germline V lookup: CDR1 SGHTA, CDR2 FQGNSA. The CDR3 DNA reads as TGTGCCAGCAGCTTCCGACAGGGCTCCTACGAGCAGTACTTC. This codes for CASSFRQGSYEQYF.

The rearrangement uses TRBV11-1 and TRBJ2-7, with TRBD1 matching 9 bases. J gave up 0 bases and V 5 bases, and 5 bases lay outside the gene matches. CDR3 size: 15 residues. The germline V gene encodes CDR1 SGHAT and CDR2 FQDESV (reference sequence). CDR3 nucleotide sequence: TGTGCCAGCAGCCACCGGGACAGGGTCTCCTACGAGCAGTACTTC. This gives the protein CASSHRDRVSYEQYF.

The chain carries TRBV5-4 and TRBJ1-1; D uncertain. Germline CDR1 reads SGHNT; CDR2 reads YYREEE (reference sequence). This CDR3 has 14 residues. Trimming removed 2 bases from V and 0 bases from J, with 8 bases in between. The CDR3 DNA reads TGTGCCAGCAGCTTTGGCAGTCTGAACACTGAAGCTTTCTTT. This codes for CASSFGSLNTEAFF.

This chain joins TRBV3-1 (or the pseudogene TRBV3-2) and TRBJ2-5; 12 nucleotides match TRBD2. This CDR3 is built from 15 residues. CDR1 LGHDT and CDR2 YNNKEL come from the germline V gene (reference sequence). The J segment lost 2 bases and the V segment lost 4 bases, leaving 2 bases of the junction unmatched. The CDR3 spells CASSPGTSGQETQYF. In DNA, the CDR3 is TGTGCCAGCAGCCCCGGGACTAGCGGGCAAGAGACCCAGTACTTC.

The chain's CDR3 is CASSQLAGSYEQYF. CDR3 nucleotides: TGCGCCAGCAGCCAGCTAGCGGGGAGTTACGAGCAGTACTTC. The rearrangement joins TRBV4-1 to TRBJ2-7; TRBD2 matches at 9 bases. The trim removed 3 bases at V and 4 bases at J, leaving 4 bases unmatched. Germline CDR1 and CDR2: MGHRA and YSYEKL. This CDR3 region has 14 residues.

On this clone: The sample contains more than one DNA sequence encoding this CDR3. The V call is TRBV12-3 or TRBV12-4, the J call TRBJ2-7, with D hard to call. V gave up 6 bases and J gave up 3 bases, with 6 bases separating them. CDR3 length: 11 residues. CDR3 amino acids: CASSPGYEQYF. The CDR3, as DNA: TGTGCCAGCAGCCCCGGCTACGAGCAGTACTTC.

The V and J genes are TRBV10-1 and TRBJ1-5; 7 bases align to TRBD1. Germline CDR1 reads WNHNN; CDR2 reads SYGVQD (reference sequence). This CDR3 has 14 residues. V was clipped by 7 bases and J by 2 bases; unmatched bases: 5. This CDR3 is CASTNGQGNQPQHF. Written as DNA, the CDR3 is TGCGCCAGCACAAACGGACAGGGCAATCAGCCCCAGCATTTT.

The chain links TRBV12-3 or TRBV12-4 to TRBJ1-1, with D possibly matching TRBD1 (6 bases). Trimming stripped 6 bases from V and 5 bases from J, with 13 bases between. There are 13 residues in the CDR3. The CDR3 sequence: CASSPAGATEAFF. The CDR3, as DNA: TGTGCCAGCAGCCCCGCGGGGGCGACTGAAGCTTTCTTT.